A single T cell receptor beta chain is shown here with its context. No antigen is known for it. The CDR3 is 17 amino acids. The V gene's germline CDR1 is MGHDK and CDR2 SYGVNS. Trimming at V came to 3 bases and at J to 7 bases, leaving 13 bases not matched to a gene. Amplified TCR beta CDR3 regions came from RNA transcripts. During a first-round RT-PCR of the TCR CDR3, the HTBI primer set was used. MiXCR, applied by TCRdb to the multiplex PCR reads, yields one record per CDR3 protein. Among about 530,000 distinct CDR3 sequences listed, 17% were seen once. The sample comes from a study of T cells in Graves' hyperthyroidism and ophthalmopathy. Turning to the study itself: Peripheral blood specimens were obtained at initial diagnosis, prior to any treatment.

Study-wide results and caveats: For ophthalmopathy, model prediction preceded onset by a median approximately 6 months. The majority of expanded thyroid clonotypes above 0.001 also appeared in blood. Ophthalmopathy was told apart from stable hyperthyroidism by a 13 V-J model.

The chain carries TRBV25-1 and TRBJ2-1; 9 positions match TRBD1. Material for sequencing was blood. This sequence originates from a woman younger than 30 with Graves' ophthalmopathy. As DNA, the CDR3 is TGTGCCAGCAGTGAGCCCAGGCCCGGGACAGGGATGAATGAGCAGTTCTTC. This translates into CASSEPRPGTGMNEQFF.